A single T cell receptor (beta chain) is shown here with its context. How the authors handled the data: It was from reference gene primer amplification that nucleated cell counts were estimated. TCRdb's copy holds only in-frame clones and misses some; the assay was immunoSEQ multiplex PCR. That table is the source of V, J and clone size, and D and trimming were worked out from the DNA. In the table there are about 220,000 clones, under 90% of which are singletons. The sample belongs to a study of blood T cell repertoires in COVID-19. Study context: Donors in the United States, Italy and Spain gave samples during acute or convalescent COVID-19. T cells, B-cell-depleted T cells, or PBMCs provided the cDNA or gDNA that served as material.

Germline-derived CDR1 and CDR2 are LGHDT and YNNKEL (reference sequence). V was trimmed by 1 base and J by 4 bases, leaving 13 bases between them. This CDR3 contains 15 residues. Sequencing used peripheral blood. This sequence was found in an elderly woman with acute or convalescent COVID-19. The V call is TRBV3-1 (or the pseudogene TRBV3-2), the J call TRBJ1-2; D uncertain. CDR3: CASSQGGTAGYGYTF. DNA for the CDR3: TGTGCCAGCAGCCAAGGCGGTACAGCGGGCTATGGCTACACCTTC.